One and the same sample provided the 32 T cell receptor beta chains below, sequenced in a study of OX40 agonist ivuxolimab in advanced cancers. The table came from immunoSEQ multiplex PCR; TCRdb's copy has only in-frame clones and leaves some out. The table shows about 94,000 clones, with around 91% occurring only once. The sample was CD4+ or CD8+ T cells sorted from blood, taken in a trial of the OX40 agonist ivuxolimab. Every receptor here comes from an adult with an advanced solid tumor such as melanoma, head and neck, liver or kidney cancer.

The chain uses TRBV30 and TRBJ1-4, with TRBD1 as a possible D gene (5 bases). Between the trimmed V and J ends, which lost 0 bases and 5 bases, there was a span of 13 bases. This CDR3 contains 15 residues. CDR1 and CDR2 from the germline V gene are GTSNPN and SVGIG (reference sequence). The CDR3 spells CAWSVKGLRNEKLFF. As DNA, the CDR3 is TGTGCCTGGAGTGTAAAGGGGTTGAGGAATGAAAAACTGTTTTTT.

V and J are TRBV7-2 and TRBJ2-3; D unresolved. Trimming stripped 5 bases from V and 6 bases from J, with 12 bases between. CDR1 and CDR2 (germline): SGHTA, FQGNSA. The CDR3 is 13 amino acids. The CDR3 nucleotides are TGTGCCAGCAGCGGAGTGGGAAGCGATACGCAGTATTTT. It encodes CASSGVGSDTQYF.

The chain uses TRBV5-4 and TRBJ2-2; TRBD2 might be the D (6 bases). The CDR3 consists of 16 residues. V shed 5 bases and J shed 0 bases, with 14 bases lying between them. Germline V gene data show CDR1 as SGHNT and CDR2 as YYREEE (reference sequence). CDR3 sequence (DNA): TGTGCCAGCAGAAAGGGACTTAACGCGAACACCGGGGAGCTGTTTTTT. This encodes CASRKGLNANTGELFF.

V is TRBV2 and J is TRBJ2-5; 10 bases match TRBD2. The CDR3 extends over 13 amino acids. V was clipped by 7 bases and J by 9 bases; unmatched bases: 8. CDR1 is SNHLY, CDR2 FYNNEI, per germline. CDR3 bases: TGTGCCAGCACTAGCGGGGGTAAGAGGGCCCAGTACTTC. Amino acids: CASTSGGKRAQYF.

The DNA of the CDR3 is TGTGCCAGCAGCTTCCGACGACGGAGACTTGAAAACATTCAGTACTTC. Amino acid sequence: CASSFRRRRLENIQYF. V gene TRBV7-9 combines with J gene TRBJ2-4; D ambiguous. The germline V and J ends were trimmed by 3 bases and 5 bases, with 17 bases remaining between them. The germline gives CDR1 SEHNR, CDR2 FQNEAQ (reference sequence). The CDR3 totals 16 residues.

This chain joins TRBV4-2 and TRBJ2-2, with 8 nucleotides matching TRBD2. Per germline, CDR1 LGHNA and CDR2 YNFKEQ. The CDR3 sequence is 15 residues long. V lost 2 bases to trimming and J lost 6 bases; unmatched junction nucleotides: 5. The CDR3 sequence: CASSQLAGRPGELFF. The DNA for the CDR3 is TGTGCCAGCAGCCAATTAGCGGGAAGACCCGGGGAGCTGTTTTTT.

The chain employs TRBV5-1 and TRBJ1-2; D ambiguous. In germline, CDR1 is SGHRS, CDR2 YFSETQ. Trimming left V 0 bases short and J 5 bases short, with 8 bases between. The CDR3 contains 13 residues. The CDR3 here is CASSLDGIYGYTF. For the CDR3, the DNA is TGCGCCAGCAGCTTGGACGGTATATATGGCTACACCTTC.

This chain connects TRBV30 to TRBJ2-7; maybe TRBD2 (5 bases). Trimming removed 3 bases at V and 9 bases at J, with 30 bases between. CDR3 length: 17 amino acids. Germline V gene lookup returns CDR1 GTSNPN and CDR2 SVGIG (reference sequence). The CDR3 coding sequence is TGTGCCTGGAGCCTCATCCCCGCCTGGGGAGATGTCTGGGCGCAGTACTTC. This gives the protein CAWSLIPAWGDVWAQYF. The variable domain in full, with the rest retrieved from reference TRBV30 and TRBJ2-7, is SQTIHQWPATLVQPVGSPLSLECTVEGTSNPNLYWYRQAAGRGLQLLFYSVGIGQISSEVPQNLSASRPQDRQFILSSKKLLLSDSGFYLCAWSLIPAWGDVWAQYFGPGTRLTVT.

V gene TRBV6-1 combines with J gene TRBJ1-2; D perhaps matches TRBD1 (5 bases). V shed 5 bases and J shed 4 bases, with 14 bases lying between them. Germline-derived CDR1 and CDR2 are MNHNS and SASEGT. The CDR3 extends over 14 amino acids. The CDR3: CASSQGTSSYGYTF. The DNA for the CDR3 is TGTGCCAGCAGTCAGGGTACCTCTTCCTATGGCTACACCTTC.

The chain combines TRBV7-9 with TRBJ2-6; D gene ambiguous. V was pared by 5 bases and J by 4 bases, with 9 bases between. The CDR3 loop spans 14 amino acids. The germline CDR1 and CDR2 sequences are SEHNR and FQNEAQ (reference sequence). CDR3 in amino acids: CASSRLGGANVLTF. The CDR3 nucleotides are TGTGCCAGCAGCCGCCTCGGAGGGGCCAACGTCCTGACTTTC.

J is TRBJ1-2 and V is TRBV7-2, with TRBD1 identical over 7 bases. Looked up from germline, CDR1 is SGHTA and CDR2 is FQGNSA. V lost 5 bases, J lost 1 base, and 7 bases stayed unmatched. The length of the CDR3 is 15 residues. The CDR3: CASSPFDRDNYGYTF. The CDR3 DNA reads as TGTGCCAGCAGCCCATTCGACAGGGATAACTATGGCTACACCTTC. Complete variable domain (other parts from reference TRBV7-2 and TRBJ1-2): GAGVSQSPSNKVTEKGKDVELRCDPISGHTALYWYRQSLGQGLEFLIYFQGNSAPDKSGLPSDRFSAERTGGSVSTLTIQRTQQEDSAVYLCASSPFDRDNYGYTFGSGTRLTVV.

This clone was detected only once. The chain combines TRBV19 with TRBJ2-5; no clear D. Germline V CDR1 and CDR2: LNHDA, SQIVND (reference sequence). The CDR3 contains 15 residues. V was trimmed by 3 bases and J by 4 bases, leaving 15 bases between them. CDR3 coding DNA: TGTGCCAGTAGTATGGGTGGAGCTTTATTAGAGACCCAGTACTTC. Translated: CASSMGGALLETQYF.

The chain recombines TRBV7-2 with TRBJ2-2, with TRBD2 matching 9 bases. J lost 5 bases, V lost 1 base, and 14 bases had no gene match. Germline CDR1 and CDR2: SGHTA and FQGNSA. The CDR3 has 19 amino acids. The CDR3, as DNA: TGTGCCAGCAGCTTAGTTCATAATTTAGCGGGGGCAGGAACCGGGGAGCTGTTTTTT. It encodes CASSLVHNLAGAGTGELFF.

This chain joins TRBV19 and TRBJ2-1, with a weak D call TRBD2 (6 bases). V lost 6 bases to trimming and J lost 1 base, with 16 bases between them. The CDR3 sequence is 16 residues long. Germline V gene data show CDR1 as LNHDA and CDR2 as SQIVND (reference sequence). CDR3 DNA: TGTGCCAGTAGGGAATCTAGCGAAGGGTCCTACAATGAGCAGTTCTTC. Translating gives CASRESSEGSYNEQFF.

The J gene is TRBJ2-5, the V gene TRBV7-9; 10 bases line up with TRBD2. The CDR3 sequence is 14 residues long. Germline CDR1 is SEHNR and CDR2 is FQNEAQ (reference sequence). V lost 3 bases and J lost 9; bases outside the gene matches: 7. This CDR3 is CASSFGTSVWAQYF. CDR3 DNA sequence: TGTGCCAGCAGCTTCGGGACTAGCGTGTGGGCCCAGTACTTC.

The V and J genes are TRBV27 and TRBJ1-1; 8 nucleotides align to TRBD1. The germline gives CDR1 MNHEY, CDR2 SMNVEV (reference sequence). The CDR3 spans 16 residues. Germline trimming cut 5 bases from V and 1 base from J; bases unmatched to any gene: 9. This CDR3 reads CASSLPPGTGNTEAFF. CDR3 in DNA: TGTGCCAGCAGTCTCCCTCCAGGGACAGGGAACACTGAAGCTTTCTTT.

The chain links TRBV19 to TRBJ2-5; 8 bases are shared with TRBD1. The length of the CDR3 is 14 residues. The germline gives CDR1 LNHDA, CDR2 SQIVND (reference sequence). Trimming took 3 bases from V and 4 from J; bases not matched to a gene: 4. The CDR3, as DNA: TGTGCCAGTAGTATTTTTGGGACAGGAGAGACCCAGTACTTC. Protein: CASSIFGTGETQYF.

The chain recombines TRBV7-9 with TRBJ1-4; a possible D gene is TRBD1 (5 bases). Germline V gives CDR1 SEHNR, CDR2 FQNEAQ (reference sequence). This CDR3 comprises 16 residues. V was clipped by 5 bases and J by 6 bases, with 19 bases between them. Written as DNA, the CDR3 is TGTGCCAGCAGCCCAATGCGGGGCGCGAAGGATGAAAAACTGTTTTTT. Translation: CASSPMRGAKDEKLFF.

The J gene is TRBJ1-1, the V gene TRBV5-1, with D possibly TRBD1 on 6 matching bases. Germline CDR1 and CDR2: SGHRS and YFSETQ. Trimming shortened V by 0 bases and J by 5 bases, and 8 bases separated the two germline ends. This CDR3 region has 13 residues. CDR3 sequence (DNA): TGCGCCAGCAGCTTGGAAGGGGGGACTGAAGCTTTCTTT. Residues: CASSLEGGTEAFF.

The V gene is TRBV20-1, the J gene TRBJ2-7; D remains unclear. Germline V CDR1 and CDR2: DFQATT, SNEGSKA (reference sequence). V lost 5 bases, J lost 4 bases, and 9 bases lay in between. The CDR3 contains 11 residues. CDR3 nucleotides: TGCAGTGCTTACGACGGATACGAGCAGTACTTC. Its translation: CSAYDGYEQYF.

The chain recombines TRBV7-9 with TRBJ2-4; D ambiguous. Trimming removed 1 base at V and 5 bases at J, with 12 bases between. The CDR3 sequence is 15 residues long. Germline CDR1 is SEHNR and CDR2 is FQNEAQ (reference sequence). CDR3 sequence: CASSLGVAQQNIQYF. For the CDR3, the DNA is TGTGCCAGCAGCTTAGGGGTAGCCCAACAAAACATTCAGTACTTC.

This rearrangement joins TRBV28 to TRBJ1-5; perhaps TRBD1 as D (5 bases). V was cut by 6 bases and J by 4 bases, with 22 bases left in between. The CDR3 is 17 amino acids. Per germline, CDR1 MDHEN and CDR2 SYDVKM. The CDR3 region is CASSESRVGRPNQPQHF. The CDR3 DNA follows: TGTGCCAGCAGCGAATCCAGGGTAGGACGGCCTAATCAGCCCCAGCATTTT. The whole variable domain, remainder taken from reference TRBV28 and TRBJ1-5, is DVKVTQSSRYLVKRTGEKVFLECVQDMDHENMFWYRQDPGLGLRLIYFSYDVKMKEKGDIPEGYSVSREKKERFSLILESASTNQTSMYLCASSESRVGRPNQPQHFGDGTRLSIL.

In DNA, the CDR3 is TGTGCCAGCAGTCCCGACAGGTTGCCCGAAAAACTGTTTTTT. It specifies CASSPDRLPEKLFF. The chain uses TRBV7-3 and TRBJ1-4; tentatively, D is TRBD1 (6 bases). Trimming shortened V by 6 bases and J by 8 bases, and 16 bases separated the two germline ends. The CDR3 loop spans 14 amino acids. CDR1 SGHTA and CDR2 FQGTGA come from the germline V gene.

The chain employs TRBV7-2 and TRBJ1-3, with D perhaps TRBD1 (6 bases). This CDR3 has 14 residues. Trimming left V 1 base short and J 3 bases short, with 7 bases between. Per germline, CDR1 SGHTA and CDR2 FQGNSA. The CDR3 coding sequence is TGTGCCAGCAGCTTAGTCAGGGGTGGAAACACCATATATTTT. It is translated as CASSLVRGGNTIYF.

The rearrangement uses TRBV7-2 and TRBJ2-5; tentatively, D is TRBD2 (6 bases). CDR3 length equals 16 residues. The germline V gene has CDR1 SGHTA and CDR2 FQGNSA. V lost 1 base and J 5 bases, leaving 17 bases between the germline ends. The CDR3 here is CASSLVEGWRVETQYF. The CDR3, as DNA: TGTGCCAGCAGCTTAGTAGAGGGGTGGAGGGTGGAGACCCAGTACTTC.

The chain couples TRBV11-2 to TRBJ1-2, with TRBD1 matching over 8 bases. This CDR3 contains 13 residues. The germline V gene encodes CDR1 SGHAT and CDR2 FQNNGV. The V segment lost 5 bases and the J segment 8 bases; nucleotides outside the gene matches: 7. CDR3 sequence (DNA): TGTGCCAGCAGCCCAGGGGGCGCGTCCGGCTACACCTTC. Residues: CASSPGGASGYTF.

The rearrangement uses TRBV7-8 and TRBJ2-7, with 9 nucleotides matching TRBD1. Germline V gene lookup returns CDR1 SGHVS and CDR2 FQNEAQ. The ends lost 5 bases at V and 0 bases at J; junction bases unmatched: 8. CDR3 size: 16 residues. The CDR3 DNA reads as TGTGCCAGCAGCAAATCAGGACAGGGGTTCTCCTACGAGCAGTACTTC. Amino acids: CASSKSGQGFSYEQYF.

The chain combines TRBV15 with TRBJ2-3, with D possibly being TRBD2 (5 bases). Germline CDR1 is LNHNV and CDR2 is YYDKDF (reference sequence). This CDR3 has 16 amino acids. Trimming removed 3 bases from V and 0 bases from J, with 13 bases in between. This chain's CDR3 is CATSRTIRFSTDTQYF. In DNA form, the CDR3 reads TGTGCCACCAGCAGGACTATCCGTTTTAGCACAGATACGCAGTATTTT.

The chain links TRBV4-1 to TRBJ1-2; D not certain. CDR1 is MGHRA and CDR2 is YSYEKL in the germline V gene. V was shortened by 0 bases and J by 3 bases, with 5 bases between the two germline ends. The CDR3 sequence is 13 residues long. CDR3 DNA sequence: TGCGCCAGCAGCCAAGAGCGGGACTATGGCTACACCTTC. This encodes CASSQERDYGYTF.

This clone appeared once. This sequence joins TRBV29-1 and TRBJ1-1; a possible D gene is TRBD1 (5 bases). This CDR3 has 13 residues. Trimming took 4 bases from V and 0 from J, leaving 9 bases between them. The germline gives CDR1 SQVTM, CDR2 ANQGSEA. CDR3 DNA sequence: TGCAGCGTTGGGGGGAACATGAACACTGAAGCTTTCTTT. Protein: CSVGGNMNTEAFF.

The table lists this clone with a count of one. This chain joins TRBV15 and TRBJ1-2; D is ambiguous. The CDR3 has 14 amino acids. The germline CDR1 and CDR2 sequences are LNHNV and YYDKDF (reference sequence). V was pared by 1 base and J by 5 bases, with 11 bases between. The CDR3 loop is CATSRGRMQYGYTF. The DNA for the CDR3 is TGTGCCACCAGCAGAGGACGTATGCAGTATGGCTACACCTTC.

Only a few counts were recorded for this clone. The CDR3 nucleotides are TGTGCCAGCAGCATGGGCCGCACTGAAGCTTTCTTT. It translates to CASSMGRTEAFF. J is TRBJ1-1 and V is TRBV7-3, with D hard to call. Germline V lookup: CDR1 SGHTA, CDR2 FQGTGA. V shed 5 bases and J shed 4 bases, with 8 bases lying between them. The CDR3 spans 12 residues.